These 11 T cell receptor beta chains came from one sample sequenced in a study of T cell repertoires in cytomegalovirus infection. TCRdb passed the reads through MiXCR, listing each CDR3 protein once. The sample has 400,000 to 550,000 distinct CDR3 sequences; about 11% are singletons. Sequenced input: PBMCs. The receptors come from a human donor in good health (CMV status not recorded). Some clones in this sample may be carry-over from other donors' samples.

About this clonotype: A clone one base away is much larger, so this may be a read error. The V gene is TRBV7-4, the J gene TRBJ2-7; the match to TRBD2 covers 10 bases. This CDR3 has 14 residues. Germline V gene data show CDR1 as SGHVT and CDR2 as SQSDAQ. CDR3 DNA: TGTGCCGGCAGCTCCGGGACTAGCGCCTACGAGCAGTACTTC. This gives the protein CAGSSGTSAYEQYF.

The chain uses TRBV7-8 and TRBJ1-1; no reliable D call. CDR3 length: 13 amino acids. Germline values: CDR1 SGHVS, CDR2 FQNEAQ. V lost 5 bases and J 8 bases, leaving 15 bases between the germline ends. The CDR3: CASSTRTYPEAFF. For the CDR3, the DNA is TGTGCCAGCAGCACCCGGACCTACCCCGAAGCTTTCTTT. The full variable domain, completed using reference TRBV7-8 and TRBJ1-1, is GAGVSQSPRYKVAKRGQDVALRCDPISGHVSLFWYQQALGQGPEFLTYFQNEAQLDKSGLPSDRFFAERPEGSVSTLKIQRTQQEDSAVYLCASSTRTYPEAFFGQGTRLTVV.

There are a few counts of this clonotype. This sequence joins TRBV28 and TRBJ2-7, with D hard to call. CDR3 length: 12 amino acids. Looked up from germline, CDR1 is MDHEN and CDR2 is SYDVKM. Between the trimmed V and J ends, which lost 8 bases and 2 bases, there was a span of 10 bases. CDR3 protein: CASCGVAYEQYF. The CDR3 coding sequence is TGTGCCAGCTGTGGGGTCGCCTACGAGCAGTACTTC. Using reference TRBV28 and TRBJ2-7 for the parts outside the CDR3, the full variable domain is DVKVTQSSRYLVKRTGEKVFLECVQDMDHENMFWYRQDPGLGLRLIYFSYDVKMKEKGDIPEGYSVSREKKERFSLILESASTNQTSMYLCASCGVAYEQYFGPGTRLTVT.

Concerning this clonotype: A much larger clone differs by one base, so this may be a read error. The rearrangement links TRBV19 to TRBJ2-1; TRBD2 matches 8 bases. V trimming: 9 bases; J trimming: 1 base; junction bases outside the gene matches: 8. Germline values: CDR1 LNHDA, CDR2 SQIVND (reference sequence). This CDR3 spans 15 amino acids. CDR3 in amino acids: CARTPLAGSYNEQFF. CDR3 bases: TGTGCCAGAACTCCCTTAGCGGGATCCTACAATGAGCAGTTCTTC.

This sequence joins TRBV3-1 and TRBJ1-1; D ambiguous. Germline CDR1 LGHDT, CDR2 YNNKEL (reference sequence). The CDR3 contains 12 residues. With 2 bases removed from V and 8 bases from J, the gap between germline ends came to 9 bases. The CDR3 here is CASSQYLREAFF. CDR3 sequence (DNA): TGTGCCAGCAGCCAATATCTGCGGGAAGCTTTCTTT.

This clonotype appeared many times. The gene calls are TRBV7-2 and TRBJ1-2; D is perhaps TRBD1 (5 bases). Germline V CDR1 and CDR2: SGHTA, FQGNSA. This CDR3 spans 13 amino acids. Between the trimmed V and J ends, which lost 1 base and 8 bases, there was a span of 11 bases. CDR3 in amino acids: CASSLVIEGGYTF. The CDR3 DNA is TGTGCCAGCAGCTTAGTAATAGAGGGGGGCTACACCTTC.

V usage is TRBV7-9 and J usage is TRBJ2-3; maybe TRBD2 (6 bases). Trimming took 1 base from V and 4 from J, leaving 9 bases between them. Germline-derived CDR1 and CDR2 are SEHNR and FQNEAQ (reference sequence). The CDR3 is 14 residues long. The CDR3 here is CASSLGGTADTQYF. The DNA for the CDR3 is TGTGCCAGCAGCTTAGGCGGGACGGCAGATACGCAGTATTTT. Together with reference TRBV7-9 and TRBJ2-3, the CDR3 gives the full variable domain: DTGVSQNPRHKITKRGQNVTFRCDPISEHNRLYWYRQTLGQGPEFLTYFQNEAQLEKSRLLSDRFSAERPKGSFSTLEIQRTEQGDSAMYLCASSLGGTADTQYFGPGTRLTVL.

CDR3 residues: CASSPGRGTWAFF. CDR3 DNA: TGTGCCAGCAGCCCGGGCAGGGGGACCTGGGCTTTCTTT. J is TRBJ1-1 and V is TRBV9; 7 nucleotides match TRBD1. This CDR3 comprises 13 residues. V was pared by 4 bases and J by 11 bases, with 11 bases of the junction left unmatched. CDR1 and CDR2 from the germline V gene are SGDLS and YYNGEE.

This clonotype was observed many times. V is TRBV7-2 and J is TRBJ2-1; 7 bases fit TRBD2. The CDR3 has 14 amino acids. V lost 6 bases and J lost 8; bases outside the gene matches: 10. Germline CDR1 and CDR2: SGHTA and FQGNSA. The CDR3 sequence is CASRSTGLADEQFF. The DNA of the CDR3 is TGTGCCAGCAGATCCACGGGGCTAGCGGATGAGCAGTTCTTC.

This clonotype was picked up many times. This chain joins TRBV19 and TRBJ2-1; 7 bases are shared with TRBD1. The CDR3 totals 15 residues. The germline V gene encodes CDR1 LNHDA and CDR2 SQIVND (reference sequence). Unmatched junction bases numbered 9, after V lost 6 bases and J lost 4 bases. As DNA, the CDR3 is TGTGCCAGTAGCCCGGGACAGTTTACGTACAATGAGCAGTTCTTC. It codes for CASSPGQFTYNEQFF. The complete variable domain, with remaining parts taken from reference TRBV19 and TRBJ2-1, reads DGGITQSPKYLFRKEGQNVTLSCEQNLNHDAMYWYRQDPGQGLRLIYYSQIVNDFQKGDIAEGYSVSREKKESFPLTVTSAQKNPTAFYLCASSPGQFTYNEQFFGPGTRLTVL.

V and J are TRBV7-2 and TRBJ1-6; TRBD1 might be the D (6 bases). V shed 5 bases and J shed 7 bases, with 15 bases lying between them. CDR3 length equals 15 residues. CDR1 and CDR2 from the germline V gene are SGHTA and FQGNSA. CDR3 in DNA: TGTGCCAGCAGCCCAGGCACAGGGAGGAATTCACCCCTCCACTTT. It encodes CASSPGTGRNSPLHF.